The present T cell receptor beta chain was sequenced within a study of spatial heterogeneity in lung cancer. At the level of the study: Matched bulk RNA-seq gave a T cell module score that correlated strongly with tumor-region TCR transcript counts. Overall study findings and caveats: Tracking of tumor mutation counts was seen in expanded intratumoral alpha and beta TCR counts.

This clonotype qualifies as medium-sized (0.01 to 0.1%). Its antigen is undetermined. The CDR3 extends over 15 amino acids. Germline loops: CDR1 LNHNV, CDR2 YYDKDF (reference sequence). V lost 6 bases and J lost 0; bases outside the gene matches: 3. TCRdb analysed the 5' RACE reads with MiXCR anew, one entry per CDR3 protein. The table records fewer than 10,000 distinct CDR3 sequences, 4.5% of them present only once. Regarding time point: sample taken at primary tumor resection. This clonotype was sampled from a female donor with early-stage non-small cell lung cancer. The rearrangement joins TRBV15 to TRBJ2-1, with 9 positions matching TRBD2. The source was lung tumor tissue, collected at surgery. The CDR3 protein is CATRGGRGSYNEQFF. The DNA for the CDR3 is TGTGCCACCAGGGGCGGGAGGGGCTCCTACAATGAGCAGTTCTTC.